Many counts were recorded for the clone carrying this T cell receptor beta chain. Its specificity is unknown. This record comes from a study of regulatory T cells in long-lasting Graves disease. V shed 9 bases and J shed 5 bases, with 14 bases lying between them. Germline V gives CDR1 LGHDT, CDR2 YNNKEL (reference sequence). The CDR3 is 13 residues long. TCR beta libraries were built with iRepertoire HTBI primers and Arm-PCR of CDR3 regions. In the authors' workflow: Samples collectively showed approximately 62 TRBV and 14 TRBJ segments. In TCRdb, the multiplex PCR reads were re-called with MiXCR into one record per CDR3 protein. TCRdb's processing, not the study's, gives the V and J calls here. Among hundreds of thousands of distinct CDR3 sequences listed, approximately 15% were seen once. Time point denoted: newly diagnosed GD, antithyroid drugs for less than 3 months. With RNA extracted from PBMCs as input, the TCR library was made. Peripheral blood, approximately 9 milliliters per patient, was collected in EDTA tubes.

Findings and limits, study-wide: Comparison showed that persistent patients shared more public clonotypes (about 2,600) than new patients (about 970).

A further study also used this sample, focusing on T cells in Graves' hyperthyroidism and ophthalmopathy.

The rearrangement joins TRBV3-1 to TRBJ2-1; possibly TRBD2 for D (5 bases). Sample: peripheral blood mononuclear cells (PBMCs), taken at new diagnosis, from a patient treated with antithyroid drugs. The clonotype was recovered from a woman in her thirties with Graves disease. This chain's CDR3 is CASRSGPDNEQFF. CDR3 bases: TGTGCCAGTAGGAGCGGTCCAGACAATGAGCAGTTCTTC.